This T cell receptor (beta chain) was recorded in a study of blood T cell repertoires in COVID-19. Overall study: COVID-19 samples, acute and convalescent, were from the United States, Italy and Spain. T cells, B-cell-depleted T cells, or PBMCs supplied cDNA or gDNA.

This clone was picked up one time. Sequencing used immunoSEQ multiplex PCR; TCRdb keeps in-frame clones, though not all of them. This table holds roughly 100,000 clones, about 80% found once. This CDR3 comprises 15 residues. The germline V gene has CDR1 KGHDR and CDR2 SFDVKD. J gave up 5 bases and V 7 bases, and 4 bases lay outside the gene matches. The chain combines TRBV24-1 with TRBJ2-2; TRBD2 matches at 12 bases. This receptor was obtained from a man in his 60s with acute or convalescent COVID-19. The specimen sequenced was peripheral blood. The CDR3 region has the DNA TGTGCCACCAGAGGTGGACTAGCGGGAACCGGGGAGCTGTTTTTT. Its translation: CATRGGLAGTGELFF.